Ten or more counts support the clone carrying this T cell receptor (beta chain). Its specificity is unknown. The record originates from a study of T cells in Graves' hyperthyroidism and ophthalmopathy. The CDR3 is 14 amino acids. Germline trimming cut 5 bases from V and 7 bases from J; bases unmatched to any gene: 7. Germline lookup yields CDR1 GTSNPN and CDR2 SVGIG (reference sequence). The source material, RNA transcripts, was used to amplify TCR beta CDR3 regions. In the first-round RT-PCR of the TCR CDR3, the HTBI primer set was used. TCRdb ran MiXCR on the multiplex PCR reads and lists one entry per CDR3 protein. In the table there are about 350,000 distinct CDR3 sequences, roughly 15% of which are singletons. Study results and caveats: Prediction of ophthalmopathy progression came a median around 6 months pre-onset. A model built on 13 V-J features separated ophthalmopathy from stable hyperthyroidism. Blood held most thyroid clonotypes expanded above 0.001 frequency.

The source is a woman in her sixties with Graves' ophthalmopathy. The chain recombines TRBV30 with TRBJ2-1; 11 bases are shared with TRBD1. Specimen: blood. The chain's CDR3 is CAWATGQGVNEQFF. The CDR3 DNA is TGTGCCTGGGCTACGGGACAGGGGGTGAATGAGCAGTTCTTC.